This passage covers 21 T cell receptor beta chains from one sample sequenced in a study of identical twins. MiXCR, run by TCRdb on the 5' RACE reads, gives a single entry per CDR3 protein. The sample lists some 690,000 distinct CDR3 sequences, 21% seen once, with roughly 4% in the top ten. This sample also appeared in a second study, on T cells expressing NK-cell markers.

The sample comprised PBMCs. Receptors were obtained from a woman aged 18-35 years in good health.

The sample holds a few counts of this clonotype. The chain is built from TRBV13 and TRBJ2-1; 10 nucleotides match TRBD1. The CDR3 totals 14 residues. The germline gives CDR1 PRHDT, CDR2 FYEKMQ (reference sequence). The J segment lost 5 bases and the V segment lost 5 bases, leaving 3 bases of the junction unmatched. CDR3 DNA sequence: TGTGCCAGCAGCCGGACAGGGGGGCACAATGAGCAGTTCTTC. Amino acids: CASSRTGGHNEQFF.

The V gene is TRBV6-1, the J gene TRBJ2-6; D perhaps matches TRBD2 (6 bases). The CDR3 length is 15 residues. V was cut by 8 bases and J by 0 bases, with 11 bases left in between. Germline V gene data show CDR1 as MNHNS and CDR2 as SASEGT. The CDR3 protein is CASQAGYSGANVLTF. CDR3 DNA: TGTGCCAGCCAGGCGGGGTACTCTGGGGCCAACGTCCTGACTTTC.

This clonotype appeared a few times. J is TRBJ1-1 and V is TRBV2, with TRBD1 identical over 7 bases. The V and J ends lost 2 bases and 7 bases, in that order; junction bases with no gene match: 7. This CDR3 contains 14 residues. The V gene's germline CDR1 is SNHLY and CDR2 FYNNEI. The CDR3: CASSEIAGDSEAFF. CDR3 in DNA: TGTGCCAGCAGTGAAATTGCGGGGGACAGTGAAGCTTTCTTT. Combining the CDR3 with reference TRBV2 and TRBJ1-1 gives the whole variable domain EPEVTQTPSHQVTQMGQEVILRCVPISNHLYFYWYRQILGQKVEFLVSFYNNEISEKSEIFDDQFSVERPDGSNFTLKIRSTKLEDSAMYFCASSEIAGDSEAFFGQGTRLTVV.

This clonotype was counted at least ten times. V usage is TRBV7-2 and J usage is TRBJ2-3, with D unresolved. The CDR3 extends over 16 amino acids. The germline V and J ends were trimmed by 1 base and 2 bases, with 13 bases remaining between them. Germline assignment: CDR1 SGHTA and CDR2 FQGNSA. CDR3 region: CASSLVGAGYTDTQYF. Here the CDR3 DNA reads TGTGCCAGCAGCTTAGTTGGCGCCGGCTACACAGATACGCAGTATTTT.

The V and J genes are TRBV4-1 and TRBJ2-3, with D unresolved. Germline CDR1 reads MGHRA; CDR2 reads YSYEKL. Trimming shortened V by 4 bases and J by 2 bases, and 13 bases separated the two germline ends. The CDR3 sequence is 15 residues long. The CDR3 nucleotides read TGCGCCAGCAGCCCCCGGAACTTTGACACAGATACGCAGTATTTT. Its translation is CASSPRNFDTDTQYF.

This clonotype was counted a few times. The V call is TRBV5-1, the J call TRBJ2-4, with D perhaps matching TRBD2 (5 bases). The V and J ends lost 6 bases and 4 bases respectively, with 17 bases between them. The CDR3 contains 15 residues. Germline loops: CDR1 SGHRS, CDR2 YFSETQ. In DNA, the CDR3 is TGCGCCAGCACGAGGGAGCCCCATATAAAAAACATTCAGTACTTC. This encodes CASTREPHIKNIQYF.

V is TRBV5-1 and J is TRBJ1-6, with 8 positions matching TRBD1. Germline CDR1 and CDR2: SGHRS and YFSETQ. J gave up 10 bases and V 0 bases, and 9 bases lay outside the gene matches. This CDR3 is built from 16 residues. The CDR3 spells CASSLGRTGLESPLHF. As DNA, the CDR3 is TGCGCCAGCAGCTTGGGCAGGACAGGGCTTGAATCACCCCTCCACTTT.

J is TRBJ2-3 and V is TRBV20-1; 8 bases are shared with TRBD2. This CDR3 comprises 14 residues. V dropped 4 bases and J dropped 0; count of bases not matched to a gene: 3. The germline V gene has CDR1 DFQATT and CDR2 SNEGSKA (reference sequence). CDR3 amino acids: CSANLAGSTDTQYF. CDR3 in DNA: TGCAGTGCTAATCTAGCGGGCAGCACAGATACGCAGTATTTT.

This clonotype was seen more than once but under ten times. The rearrangement links TRBV12-3 or TRBV12-4 to TRBJ2-1, with TRBD2 matching over 11 bases. J lost 5 bases, V lost 4 bases, and 1 base had no gene match. The CDR3 loop spans 14 amino acids. The CDR3 nucleotides are TGTGCCAGCAGTTCTAGCGGGGGGCACAATGAGCAGTTCTTC. Translated, it gives CASSSSGGHNEQFF.

This clonotype occurred many times. The V and J genes are TRBV5-1 and TRBJ2-7; maybe TRBD2 (5 bases). This CDR3 has 14 amino acids. Trimming cost V 0 bases and J 1 base, with 8 bases left between them. Germline loops: CDR1 SGHRS, CDR2 YFSETQ. The CDR3: CASSLGTLSYEQYF. CDR3 DNA: TGCGCCAGCAGCTTGGGGACTCTATCCTACGAGCAGTACTTC.

This clonotype has a count of ten or more. The J gene is TRBJ1-1, the V gene TRBV7-8, with D perhaps matching TRBD1 (6 bases). Germline loops: CDR1 SGHVS, CDR2 FQNEAQ. There are 15 residues in the CDR3. Trimming pared 2 bases from V and 8 bases from J, leaving 18 bases between. CDR3 region: CASSLYNLPGTEAFF. CDR3 nucleotide sequence: TGTGCCAGCAGCTTATACAATTTGCCCGGGACAGAAGCTTTCTTT.

The CDR3 spells CASVSGGQETQYF. CDR3 bases: TGTGCCAGTGTTAGCGGGGGACAAGAGACCCAGTACTTC. The chain employs TRBV28 and TRBJ2-5, with 9 bases aligning to TRBD2. The CDR3 extends over 13 amino acids. Germline V gives CDR1 MDHEN, CDR2 SYDVKM. After removal of 9 bases from V and 2 bases from J, the junction contained 4 bases not matched to a gene.

This clonotype was detected ten times or more. The chain combines TRBV7-2 with TRBJ2-3; no clear D gene. Germline V lookup: CDR1 SGHTA, CDR2 FQGNSA. The CDR3 length is 13 residues. V lost 4 bases and J 3 bases, leaving 8 bases between the germline ends. The CDR3 DNA follows: TGTGCCAGCAGCTGGAAGTTTACAGATACGCAGTATTTT. It encodes CASSWKFTDTQYF.

The rearrangement links TRBV20-1 to TRBJ1-1; D not resolved. Per germline, CDR1 DFQATT and CDR2 SNEGSKA (reference sequence). The length of the CDR3 is 12 residues. V was cut by 1 base and J by 4 bases, with 7 bases left in between. In DNA, the CDR3 is TGCAGTGCTAGAGCCGCGCCCACTGAAGCTTTCTTT. This gives the protein CSARAAPTEAFF.

This clonotype appeared a few times. This chain joins TRBV7-2 and TRBJ2-7, with D uncertain. This CDR3 spans 13 amino acids. V was trimmed by 6 bases and J by 4 bases, leaving 13 bases between them. Germline lookup yields CDR1 SGHTA and CDR2 FQGNSA. CDR3 nucleotides: TGTGCCAGCAGTTTAATCTCTGGGTACGAGCAGTACTTC. This translates into CASSLISGYEQYF.

The chain joins TRBV20-1 to TRBJ2-5; unclear D gene. Germline V gives CDR1 DFQATT, CDR2 SNEGSKA (reference sequence). This CDR3 is built from 14 residues. V dropped 6 bases and J dropped 3 bases, with 17 bases sitting between them. The CDR3 DNA sequence: TGCAGTGCCAACCCATGGCCCACCGAAGAGACCCAGTACTTC. Translating gives CSANPWPTEETQYF.

This chain uses TRBV5-6 with TRBJ2-1, with 14 bases matching TRBD2. The CDR3 is 17 residues long. The V gene end was trimmed by 4 bases and the J gene end by 9 bases; junction bases not matched to a gene: 12. Per germline, CDR1 SGHDT and CDR2 YYEEEE. The CDR3 here is CASSLHRLAGGPGEQFF. The DNA for the CDR3 is TGTGCCAGCAGCCTTCACCGACTAGCGGGAGGGCCAGGTGAGCAGTTCTTC.

V usage is TRBV7-7 and J usage is TRBJ1-4, with 8 bases identical to TRBD1. The trim removed 5 bases at V and 17 bases at J, leaving 10 bases unmatched. Germline lookup yields CDR1 SSHAT and CDR2 FNYEAQ (reference sequence). CDR3 length: 12 residues. CDR3 amino acids: CASSGAGTGVFF. In DNA form, the CDR3 reads TGTGCCAGCAGCGGTGCCGGGACAGGAGTTTTTTTT.

The sample holds many counts of this clonotype. The J gene is TRBJ2-1, the V gene TRBV11-3, with TRBD2 matching over 10 bases. The V gene end was trimmed by 5 bases and the J gene end by 2 bases; junction bases not matched to a gene: 9. Germline V gene sequence: CDR1 SGHNT, CDR2 YENEEA. This CDR3 is built from 17 residues. As DNA, the CDR3 is TGTGCCAGCAGCCACTCCCCTACTAGCGGGACCTACAATGAGCAGTTCTTC. It yields the protein CASSHSPTSGTYNEQFF.

The chain couples TRBV20-1 to TRBJ2-3; 10 bases map to TRBD2. Germline V gene sequence: CDR1 DFQATT, CDR2 SNEGSKA (reference sequence). With 3 bases clipped from V and 4 bases from J, the junction kept 7 bases outside the gene matches. This CDR3 has 15 amino acids. CDR3 nucleotide sequence: TGCAGTGCTAGTTCAGCGGGAGGGCCCTCAGATACGCAGTATTTT. As protein: CSASSAGGPSDTQYF.

The chain recombines TRBV20-1 with TRBJ2-7; 11 bases match TRBD2. Germline V gene lookup returns CDR1 DFQATT and CDR2 SNEGSKA (reference sequence). The CDR3 contains 14 residues. V was clipped by 6 bases and J by 2 bases; unmatched bases: 6. This chain's CDR3 is CSARISGRAYEQYF. DNA for the CDR3: TGCAGTGCCCGAATTAGCGGGAGGGCCTACGAGCAGTACTTC.